The next 11 T cell receptor beta chains were all read from a single sample in a study of blood T cells in healthy people across ages. Primed by a sample-barcoded 5' primer and a J-beta primer mix, a second PCR proceeded for roughly 7 to 12 cycles. From the 5' RACE reads, TCRdb called clonotypes with MiXCR, one entry per CDR3 protein. This table has approximately 900,000 distinct CDR3 sequences, approximately 32% appearing once. These data were also reused for a study on T cells of mothers and their children.

The sequencing sample was made of blood. These receptor sequences come from a woman in her thirties or forties in good health.

The gene calls are TRBV7-2 and TRBJ2-7, with D maybe TRBD1 (5 bases). Germline CDR1 is SGHTA and CDR2 is FQGNSA. The V gene lost 5 bases and the J gene lost 4 bases, with 15 bases spanning the gap. The CDR3 extends over 14 amino acids. This CDR3 reads CASSPLRTTYEQYF. CDR3 nucleotide sequence: TGTGCCAGCAGCCCCCTACGGACAACTTACGAGCAGTACTTC.

The J gene is TRBJ1-1, the V gene TRBV29-1; TRBD1 is a possible D gene (5 bases). CDR1 is SQVTM and CDR2 is ANQGSEA in the germline V gene. Trimming removed 3 bases at V and 1 base at J, with 9 bases between. The CDR3 runs 13 residues. The CDR3 sequence is CSVESGKNTEAFF. In DNA form, the CDR3 reads TGCAGCGTTGAGTCAGGGAAGAACACTGAAGCTTTCTTT.

This clonotype has only one observation. V gene TRBV12-3 or TRBV12-4 combines with J gene TRBJ2-3; tentatively, D is TRBD1 (6 bases). Trimming took off 7 bases at V and 5 bases at J, with 19 bases between the two ends. The CDR3 loop spans 15 amino acids. The CDR3 DNA reads TGTGCCAGCAAAAAACGGACAGTGGCGGAAGATACGCAGTATTTT. Its protein is CASKKRTVAEDTQYF.

This clonotype was counted only a few times. This chain uses TRBV12-3 or TRBV12-4 with TRBJ1-6; tentative D call: TRBD1 (5 bases). V lost 7 bases and J 8 bases, leaving 15 bases between the germline ends. The CDR3 totals 14 residues. In DNA, the CDR3 is TGTGCCAGCATCCGGAGAGGGGACGATTCACCCCTCCACTTT. This codes for CASIRRGDDSPLHF.

The chain combines TRBV28 with TRBJ2-7; the D gene is possibly TRBD1 (6 bases). Per germline, CDR1 MDHEN and CDR2 SYDVKM. Trimming removed 6 bases at V and 6 bases at J, with 12 bases between. The CDR3 runs 12 residues. Here the CDR3 reads CASRLMTGEQYF. DNA of the CDR3: TGTGCCAGCAGACTAATGACAGGCGAGCAGTACTTC.

This clonotype was detected a few times. The gene calls are TRBV12-3 or TRBV12-4 and TRBJ2-7; no clear D gene. The CDR3 length is 14 residues. V lost 5 bases and J lost 0, with 11 bases in between. The DNA for the CDR3 is TGTGCCAGCAGTCCCTGGGCGAGCTCCTACGAGCAGTACTTC. Translation gives CASSPWASSYEQYF.

A single count supports this clonotype. This chain connects TRBV9 to TRBJ1-2; D gene uncertain. This CDR3 is 15 amino acids long. Trimming removed 4 bases from V and 4 bases from J, with 17 bases in between. Per the germline V gene, CDR1 is SGDLS and CDR2 is YYNGEE. The DNA of the CDR3 is TGTGCCAGCAGCTCAGGACTCCACGGAAGCTATGGCTACACCTTC. This sequence encodes CASSSGLHGSYGYTF.

Concerning this clonotype: Compared with germline, one end of the junction differs, possibly owing to a read error. The chain couples TRBV28 to TRBJ2-7; D call uncertain. The CDR3 length is 13 residues. CDR1 is MDHEN, CDR2 SYDVKM, per germline. For the CDR3, the DNA is TGTACCAGCAGTTTGCCTAGCTCCTACGAGCAGTACTTC. Translated, it gives CTSSLPSSYEQYF.

The chain couples TRBV25-1 to TRBJ2-5; D gene ambiguous. Between the trimmed V and J ends, which lost 5 bases and 3 bases, there was a span of 10 bases. Germline loops: CDR1 MGHDK, CDR2 SYGVNS. The CDR3 extends over 13 amino acids. This CDR3 is CASSIEIKETQYF. The CDR3 DNA reads as TGTGCCAGCAGTATTGAGATAAAAGAGACCCAGTACTTC. Using reference TRBV25-1 and TRBJ2-5 for the parts outside the CDR3, the full variable domain is EADIYQTPRYLVIGTGKKITLECSQTMGHDKMYWYQQDPGMELHLIHYSYGVNSTEKGDLSSESTVSRIRTEHFPLTLESARPSHTSQYLCASSIEIKETQYFGPGTRLLVL.

The chain employs TRBV6-1 and TRBJ1-6; D is undetermined. This CDR3 region has 17 residues. The V end was cut by 6 bases, the J end by 0 bases, with 15 bases between. Germline V gene sequence: CDR1 MNHNS, CDR2 SASEGT. CDR3 sequence: CASRSPQRSSYNSPLHF. The DNA for the CDR3 is TGTGCCAGCAGATCCCCACAGCGGAGCTCCTATAATTCACCCCTCCACTTT.

This clonotype has just a few counts. The chain joins TRBV6-5 to TRBJ1-1; a weak D match, TRBD1 (5 bases). Per the germline V gene, CDR1 is MNHEY and CDR2 is SVGAGI. V gave up 6 bases and J gave up 5 bases, with 16 bases separating them. CDR3 length: 14 amino acids. The DNA of the CDR3 is TGTGCCAGCAGATACAGTGGCGGGGGGACTGAAGCTTTCTTT. Translating it yields CASRYSGGGTEAFF.